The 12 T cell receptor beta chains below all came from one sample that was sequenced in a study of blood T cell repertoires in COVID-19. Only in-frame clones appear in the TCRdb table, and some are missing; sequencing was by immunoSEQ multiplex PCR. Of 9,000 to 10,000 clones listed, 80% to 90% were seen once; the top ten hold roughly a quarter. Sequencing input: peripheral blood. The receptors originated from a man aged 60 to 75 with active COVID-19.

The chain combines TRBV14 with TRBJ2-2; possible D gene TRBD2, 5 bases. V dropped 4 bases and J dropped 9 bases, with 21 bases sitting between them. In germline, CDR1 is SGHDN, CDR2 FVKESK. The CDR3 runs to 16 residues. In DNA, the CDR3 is TGTGCCAGCAGCCGAGGAGCGGCCATAAAGACCCGGGAGCTGTTTTTT. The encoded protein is CASSRGAAIKTRELFF.

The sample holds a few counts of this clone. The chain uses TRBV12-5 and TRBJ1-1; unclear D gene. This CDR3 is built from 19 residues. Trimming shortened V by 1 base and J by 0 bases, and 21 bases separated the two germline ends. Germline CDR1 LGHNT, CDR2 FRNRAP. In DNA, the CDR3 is TGTGCTAGTGGTTTGGAAAGTAAGGGTGGGAGCCTTATGAACACTGAAGCTTTCTTT. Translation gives CASGLESKGGSLMNTEAFF.

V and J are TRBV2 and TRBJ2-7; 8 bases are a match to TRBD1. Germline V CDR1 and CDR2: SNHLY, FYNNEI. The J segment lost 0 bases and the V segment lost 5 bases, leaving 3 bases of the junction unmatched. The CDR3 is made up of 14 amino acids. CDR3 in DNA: TGTGCCAGCAGTCGGACAGGGAGCTCCTACGAGCAGTACTTC. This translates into CASSRTGSSYEQYF.

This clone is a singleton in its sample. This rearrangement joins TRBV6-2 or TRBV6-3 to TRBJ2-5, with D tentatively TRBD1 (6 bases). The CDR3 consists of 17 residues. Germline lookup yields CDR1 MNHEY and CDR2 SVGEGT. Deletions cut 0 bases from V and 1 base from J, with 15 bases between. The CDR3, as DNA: TGTGCCAGCAGTTACTCCACAGGGTTTTTCAGCCAAGAGACCCAGTACTTC. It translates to CASSYSTGFFSQETQYF.

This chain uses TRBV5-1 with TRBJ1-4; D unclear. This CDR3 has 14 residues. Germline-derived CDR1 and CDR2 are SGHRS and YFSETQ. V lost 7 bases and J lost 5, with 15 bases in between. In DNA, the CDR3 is TGCGCCAGCGGACGGACTGGCGGGAATGAAAAACTGTTTTTT. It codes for CASGRTGGNEKLFF.

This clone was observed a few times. The CDR3 region is CASSQWTVQETQYF. In DNA, the CDR3 is TGTGCCAGCAGCCAATGGACAGTACAAGAGACCCAGTACTTC. The J gene is TRBJ2-5, the V gene TRBV7-9; tentative D call: TRBD1 (6 bases). V lost 5 bases to trimming and J lost 2 bases, with 12 bases between them. Germline CDR1 reads SEHNR; CDR2 reads FQNEAQ (reference sequence). This CDR3 comprises 14 residues.

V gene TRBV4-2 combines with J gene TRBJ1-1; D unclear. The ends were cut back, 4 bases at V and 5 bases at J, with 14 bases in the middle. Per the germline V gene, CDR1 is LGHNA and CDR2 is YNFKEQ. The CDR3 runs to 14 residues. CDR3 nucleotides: TGTGCCAGCAGCCGCGGACTTGTGGGGACTGAAGCTTTCTTT. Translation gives CASSRGLVGTEAFF.

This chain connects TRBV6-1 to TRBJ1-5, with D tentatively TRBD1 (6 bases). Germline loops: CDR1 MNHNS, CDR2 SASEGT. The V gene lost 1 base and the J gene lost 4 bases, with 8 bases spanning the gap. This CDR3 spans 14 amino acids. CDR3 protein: CASSEGQENQPQHF. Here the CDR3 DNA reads TGTGCCAGCAGTGAAGGACAGGAAAATCAGCCCCAGCATTTT.

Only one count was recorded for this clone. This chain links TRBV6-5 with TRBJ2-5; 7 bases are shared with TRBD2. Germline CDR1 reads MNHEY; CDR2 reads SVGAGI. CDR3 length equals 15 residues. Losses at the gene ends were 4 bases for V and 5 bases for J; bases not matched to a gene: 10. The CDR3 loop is CASSFVSGTGETQYF. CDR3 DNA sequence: TGTGCCAGCAGTTTCGTAAGCGGGACGGGGGAGACCCAGTACTTC.

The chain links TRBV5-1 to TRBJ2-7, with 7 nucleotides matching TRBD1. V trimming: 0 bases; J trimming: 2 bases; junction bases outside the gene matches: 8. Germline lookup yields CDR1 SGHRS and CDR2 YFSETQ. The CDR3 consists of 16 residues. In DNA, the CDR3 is TGCGCCAGCAGCTTGGCCGGGACAGCATTTACCTACGAGCAGTACTTC. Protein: CASSLAGTAFTYEQYF.

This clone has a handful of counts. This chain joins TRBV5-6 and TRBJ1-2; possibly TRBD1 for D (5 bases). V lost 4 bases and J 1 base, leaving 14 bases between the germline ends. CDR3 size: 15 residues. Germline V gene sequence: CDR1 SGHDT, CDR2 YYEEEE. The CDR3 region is CASSPPLDNNYGYTF. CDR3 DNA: TGTGCCAGCAGCCCCCCCCTGGACAATAACTATGGCTACACCTTC.

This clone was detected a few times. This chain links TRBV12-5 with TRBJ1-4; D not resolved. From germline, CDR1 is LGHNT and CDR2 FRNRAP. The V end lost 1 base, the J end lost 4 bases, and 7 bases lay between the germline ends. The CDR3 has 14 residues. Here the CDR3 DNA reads TGTGCTAGTGGTTTGGCACGGGGTAATGAAAAACTGTTTTTT. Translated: CASGLARGNEKLFF.